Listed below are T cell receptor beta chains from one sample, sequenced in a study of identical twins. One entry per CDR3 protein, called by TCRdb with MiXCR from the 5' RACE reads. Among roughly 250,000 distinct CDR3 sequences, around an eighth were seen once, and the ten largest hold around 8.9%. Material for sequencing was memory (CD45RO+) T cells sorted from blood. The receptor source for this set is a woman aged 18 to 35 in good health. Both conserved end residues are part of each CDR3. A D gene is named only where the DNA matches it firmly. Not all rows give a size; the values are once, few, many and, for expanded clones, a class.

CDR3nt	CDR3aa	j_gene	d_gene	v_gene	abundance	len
TGTGCCAGCAGCCCGGACAGGGAGAACTATGGCTACACCTTC	CASSPDRENYGYTF	TRBJ1-2	TRBD1	TRBV6-1	.	14
TGTGCCAGTAGTCCCCGCCATGGGGACCTTCTGGGGGGGCAGTACTTC	CASSPRHGDLLGGQYF	TRBJ2-7	.	TRBV19	.	16
TGTGCCAGCAGCTTAGATTCGGGAACTGGAAACACCATATATTTT	CASSLDSGTGNTIYF	TRBJ1-3	.	TRBV7-9	.	15
TGTGCCAGCAGTTCCCTGGGACCCTTCTACGAGCAGTACTTC	CASSSLGPFYEQYF	TRBJ2-7	.	TRBV6-2/TRBV6-3	.	14
TGTGCCAGTAGTATTCAGAAGTTTCCCTACGAGCAGTACTTC	CASSIQKFPYEQYF	TRBJ2-7	.	TRBV19	.	14
TGCGCCAGCAGCCAGAACAGGGCGGACACTGAAGCTTTCTTT	CASSQNRADTEAFF	TRBJ1-1	.	TRBV4-1	few	14
TGTGCCAGCAGTGAAGCGGAGGCTAGTATCGGGGAGCTGTTTTTT	CASSEAEASIGELFF	TRBJ2-2	.	TRBV2	.	15
TGTGCCAGCAGCCCACCCGGGACACGAAGGGCCAACGTCCTGACTTTC	CASSPPGTRRANVLTF	TRBJ2-6	.	TRBV5-4	.	16
TGCAGCGTCAAGGGGGGGACGGCGGATCAGCCCCAGCATTTT	CSVKGGTADQPQHF	TRBJ1-5	.	TRBV29-1	few	14
TGTGCCAGCAGCCCGAAAGAGACCCAGTACTTC	CASSPKETQYF	TRBJ2-5	.	TRBV6-6	many	11
TGCGCCAGCAGCTTGGCCCAGGGAATCACAGATACGCAGTATTTT	CASSLAQGITDTQYF	TRBJ2-3	.	TRBV5-1	.	15
TGCAGTGCTACCAGTCCCGGAGAGGGTCAGCCCCAGCATTTT	CSATSPGEGQPQHF	TRBJ1-5	.	TRBV20-1	few	14
TGTGCCAGCAGCGGACAGGCCTCCTCCTACGAGCAGTACTTC	CASSGQASSYEQYF	TRBJ2-7	TRBD1	TRBV12-3/TRBV12-4	many	14
TGTGCCAGCAGCTTGTCAGGGTCCGAAGGTAATGAGCAGTTCTTC	CASSLSGSEGNEQFF	TRBJ2-1	.	TRBV5-5	few	15
TGTGCCAGCAGTCCCCTCCCGGGGAGGGGGGATGAGCAGTTCTTC	CASSPLPGRGDEQFF	TRBJ2-1	.	TRBV6-2/TRBV6-3	.	15
TGTGCCAGCAGCCCCGGACAGAAAGCTGAGCAGTTCTTC	CASSPGQKAEQFF	TRBJ2-1	.	TRBV6-2/TRBV6-3	many	13
TGTGCCACCAGTGAAACCGGGACTAGCGCTTACAATGAGCAGTTCTTC	CATSETGTSAYNEQFF	TRBJ2-1	TRBD2	TRBV24-1	many	16
TGTGCCTGGAGCAAACGGACCGGGGAGCTGTTTTTT	CAWSKRTGELFF	TRBJ2-2	.	TRBV30	.	12
TGTGCCAGCAGGATCTCGACAGGGAGTGGGCCCCAGCATTTT	CASRISTGSGPQHF	TRBJ1-5	TRBD1	TRBV12-3/TRBV12-4	many	14
TGTGCCAGCAGCGGCGGGTTGAGCGACGCTGGAAACACCATATATTTT	CASSGGLSDAGNTIYF	TRBJ1-3	.	TRBV9	.	16
TGTGCCAGCACAACAGACGACACTGAAGCTTTCTTT	CASTTDDTEAFF	TRBJ1-1	.	TRBV2	.	12
TGTGCCAGCAGCGGCTACAGGGGGGAGCTGTTTTTT	CASSGYRGELFF	TRBJ2-2	.	TRBV9	.	12
TGCGCCAGCAGCTTGGGGGCTAGCGGGGGATCAGATACGCAGTATTTT	CASSLGASGGSDTQYF	TRBJ2-3	TRBD2	TRBV5-1	few	16
TGTGCCAGCAGCCTCGGGACTAGCGGGGGGGGTGAGCAGTTCTTC	CASSLGTSGGGEQFF	TRBJ2-1	TRBD2	TRBV3-1	.	15
TGTGCCAGCAGTGAAGCGGTACGCACGCAGTATTTT	CASSEAVRTQYF	TRBJ2-3	.	TRBV2	.	12
TGCGCCAGCCATCCCTTGGCAGGCTCGAACACTGAAGCTTTCTTT	CASHPLAGSNTEAFF	TRBJ1-1	.	TRBV5-1	many	15